This T cell receptor beta chain originates from a study of CD8 T cells in Susac syndrome. RNA amounts of about 0.45 to 1 ug underwent reverse transcription with random hexamers. The CDR3 of TCR beta was amplified by immunoSEQ multiplex PCR across 54 Vbeta and 13 Jbeta. One entry per CDR3 protein results from TCRdb running MiXCR on the immunoSEQ multiplex PCR reads. The table shows approximately 190,000 distinct CDR3 sequences, with 93% occurring only once. The CDR3 loop spans 15 amino acids. V dropped 5 bases and J dropped 3 bases, with 16 bases sitting between them. Sequenced material: CD4+ T cells from PBMCs. This TCR was sampled from a human donor in good health. This chain joins TRBV12-3 or TRBV12-4 and TRBJ1-1; D unresolved. The CDR3 coding sequence is TGTGCCAGCAGTCCCGCTTGGTCGGCGGACACTGAAGCTTTCTTT. It is translated as CASSPAWSADTEAFF.